This T cell receptor beta chain was sequenced for a study of blood T cell repertoires in COVID-19. Looking at the study overall: Researchers got acute and convalescent COVID-19 samples from the United States, Italy and Spain. The analysed material was cDNA or gDNA that came from T cells, B-cell-depleted T cells, or PBMCs.

Repertoires were generated with immunoSEQ multiplex PCR, while TCRdb's copy carries only in-frame clones and drops some. The sample includes 130,000 to 150,000 clones, 88% of them seen just once. Germline assignment: CDR1 MNHEY and CDR2 SVGAGI. This CDR3 region has 15 residues. Trimming cost V 0 bases and J 8 bases; bases outside gene matches: 2. The source is a man between 65 and 85 years old with acute or convalescent COVID-19. The chain combines TRBV6-5 with TRBJ1-6; 9 bases fit TRBD1. Sequenced input: peripheral blood. The CDR3 protein is CASSYSGQGYSPLHF. The DNA of the CDR3 is TGTGCCAGCAGTTACTCGGGACAGGGCTATTCACCCCTCCACTTT.